This record concerns one T cell receptor beta chain sequence. The target antigen is unknown. This sample is part of a study of T cell responses to AZD1222 COVID-19 vaccine. Study outcomes and limitations: The peak T cell response came first, and repertoires were sampled only after it. Increased Spike-specific TCR breadth and depth were observed after two AZD1222 doses.

Trimming removed 2 bases from V and 4 bases from J, with 9 bases in between. There are 14 residues in the CDR3. The germline V gene encodes CDR1 SGHNT and CDR2 YENEEA. Assay: immunoSEQ multiplex PCR; the TCRdb copy retains only in-frame clones and omits some. In the table there are about 150,000 clones, 80% to 95% of which are singletons. Sequencing used peripheral blood, obtained 28 days after the second AZD1222 dose. This rearrangement joins TRBV11-3 to TRBJ1-5; D is unclear. The TCR originated in an adult who received the AZD1222 COVID-19 vaccine. The CDR3 sequence is CASSLFCQNQPQHF. DNA of the CDR3: TGTGCCAGCAGCTTATTTTGCCAGAATCAGCCCCAGCATTTT.